The 5 T cell receptor beta chains below come from one sample, sequenced in a study of cytomegalovirus exposure and HLA in healthy donors. Only in-frame clones appear in the TCRdb table, and some are missing; sequencing was by immunoSEQ multiplex PCR. The sample has around 300,000 clones; over 75% are singletons. Sequenced material: PBMCs. These receptors were collected from a woman aged 18-29 years in good health and CMV-seronegative.

CDR3 amino acids: CASSPGQSTDTQYF. CDR3 coding DNA: TGTGCCAGCAGCCCCGGACAGAGCACAGATACGCAGTATTTT. The chain uses TRBV5-4 and TRBJ2-3, with D perhaps TRBD1 (6 bases). This CDR3 is 14 amino acids long. Deletions cut 4 bases from V and 0 bases from J, with 9 bases between. The germline V gene encodes CDR1 SGHNT and CDR2 YYREEE (reference sequence).

The rearrangement joins TRBV28 to TRBJ2-7; the match to TRBD1 covers 7 bases. Trimming cost V 2 bases and J 1 base; bases outside gene matches: 11. The CDR3 has 17 amino acids. The germline gives CDR1 MDHEN, CDR2 SYDVKM. In DNA, the CDR3 is TGTGCCAGCAGTTTAGGGAAACTGGACAGGTTGTCCTACGAGCAGTACTTC. Translation gives CASSLGKLDRLSYEQYF.

The chain couples TRBV7-2 to TRBJ2-6; tentative D call: TRBD2 (5 bases). The CDR3 has 12 amino acids. Per the germline V gene, CDR1 is SGHTA and CDR2 is FQGNSA. V lost 1 base, J lost 10 bases, and 5 bases lay in between. CDR3 DNA: TGTGCCAGCAGCTTAGGGGAGAACGTCCTGACTTTC. It yields the protein CASSLGENVLTF.

The chain couples TRBV27 to TRBJ1-2; 10 nucleotides match TRBD1. Per germline, CDR1 MNHEY and CDR2 SMNVEV (reference sequence). The CDR3 has 14 residues. V lost 3 bases and J lost 8; bases outside the gene matches: 6. The CDR3 coding sequence is TGTGCCAGCAGTTTCCGGGACAGGGGTGGCGGCTACACCTTC. Translated, it gives CASSFRDRGGGYTF.

This clone has just a few counts. Here the CDR3 reads CASSIGQGVGYTF. The CDR3 DNA reads as TGTGCCAGTAGTATAGGACAGGGGGTCGGCTACACCTTC. The rearrangement uses TRBV19 and TRBJ1-2, with TRBD1 identical over 9 bases. Germline V CDR1 and CDR2: LNHDA, SQIVND (reference sequence). V shed 1 base, J shed 8 bases, and the junction held 2 bases outside the gene matches. The CDR3 covers 13 residues. The whole variable domain, filled in from reference TRBV19 and TRBJ1-2, reads DGGITQSPKYLFRKEGQNVTLSCEQNLNHDAMYWYRQDPGQGLRLIYYSQIVNDFQKGDIAEGYSVSREKKESFPLTVTSAQKNPTAFYLCASSIGQGVGYTFGSGTRLTVV.